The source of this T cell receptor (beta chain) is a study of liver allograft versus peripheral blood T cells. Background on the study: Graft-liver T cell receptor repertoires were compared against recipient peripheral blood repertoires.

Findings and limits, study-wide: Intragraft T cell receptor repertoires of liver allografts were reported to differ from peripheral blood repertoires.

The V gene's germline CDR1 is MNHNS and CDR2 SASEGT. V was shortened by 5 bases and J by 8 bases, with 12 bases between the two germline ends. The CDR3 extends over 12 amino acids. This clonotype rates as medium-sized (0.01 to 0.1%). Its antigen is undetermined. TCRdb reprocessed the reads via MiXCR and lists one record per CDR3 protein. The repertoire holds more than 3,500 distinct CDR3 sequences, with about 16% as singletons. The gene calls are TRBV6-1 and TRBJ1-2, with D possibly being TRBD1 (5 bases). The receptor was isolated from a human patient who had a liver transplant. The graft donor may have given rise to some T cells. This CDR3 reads CASSSRAGGYTF. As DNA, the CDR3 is TGTGCCAGCAGTAGCAGGGCGGGGGGCTACACCTTC.